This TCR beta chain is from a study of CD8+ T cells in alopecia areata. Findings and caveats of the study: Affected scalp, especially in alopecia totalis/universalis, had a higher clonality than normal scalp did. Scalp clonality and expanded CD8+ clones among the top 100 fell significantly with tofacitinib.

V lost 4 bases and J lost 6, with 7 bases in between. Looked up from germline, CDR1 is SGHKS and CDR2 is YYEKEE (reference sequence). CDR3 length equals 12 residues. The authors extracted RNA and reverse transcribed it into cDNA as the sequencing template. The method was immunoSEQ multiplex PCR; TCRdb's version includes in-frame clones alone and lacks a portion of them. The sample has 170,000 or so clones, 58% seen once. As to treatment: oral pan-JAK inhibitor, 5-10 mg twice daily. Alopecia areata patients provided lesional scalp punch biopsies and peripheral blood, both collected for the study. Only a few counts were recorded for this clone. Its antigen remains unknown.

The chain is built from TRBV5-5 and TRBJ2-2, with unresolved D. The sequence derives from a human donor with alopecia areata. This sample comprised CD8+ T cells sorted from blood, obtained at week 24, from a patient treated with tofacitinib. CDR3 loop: CASSQGPGELFF. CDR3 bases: TGTGCCAGCAGCCAAGGACCCGGGGAGCTGTTTTTT.